This TCR beta chain was sequenced in a study of control samples from healthy donors and cancer patients. The V segment lost 6 bases and the J segment 8 bases; nucleotides outside the gene matches: 15. CDR1 SGHKS and CDR2 YYEKEE come from the germline V gene (reference sequence). The CDR3 spans 16 residues. The table came from immunoSEQ multiplex PCR; TCRdb's copy has only in-frame clones and leaves some out. The table has about 19,000 clones, around 84% seen once; the top ten hold 29%. This TCR derives from an elderly man with head and neck cancer. Sequences were obtained from PBMCs. V is TRBV5-5 and J is TRBJ2-2; TRBD1 aligns across 8 bases. CDR3 region: CASTDPPSGGLGELFF. DNA of the CDR3: TGTGCCAGCACCGACCCCCCCTCAGGGGGCTTAGGGGAGCTGTTTTTT.